The clone carrying this TCR beta chain was seen many times. Its antigen remains unidentified. Trimming took 3 bases from V and 5 from J, leaving 10 bases between them. Germline V CDR1 and CDR2: MNHEY, SMNVEV (reference sequence). The length of the CDR3 is 13 residues. The sample belongs to a study of T cells after yellow fever vaccination. Study information: Preparing low-cell-number fractions relied on SMART-Seq v4 Ultra Low Input. Study-wide results and caveats: Among all clonotypes, a small share was observed in both CD4 and CD8 compartments.

UMIs were added to TCR cDNA along with a universal primer site when it was made by 5'RACE template switching. One entry per CDR3 protein results from TCRdb running MiXCR on the 5' RACE reads. The sample consists of some 320,000 distinct CDR3 sequences, 3.5% to 5% of them appearing once. The chain joins TRBV27 to TRBJ2-5; D unresolved. The receptor's source is a man younger than 30 who received the YFV17D yellow fever vaccine. This specimen was PBMCs, taken 15 days after the yellow fever booster vaccination. The CDR3 DNA is TGTGCCAGCAGTTTTTCGCAGACGGAGACCCAGTACTTC. As protein: CASSFSQTETQYF.